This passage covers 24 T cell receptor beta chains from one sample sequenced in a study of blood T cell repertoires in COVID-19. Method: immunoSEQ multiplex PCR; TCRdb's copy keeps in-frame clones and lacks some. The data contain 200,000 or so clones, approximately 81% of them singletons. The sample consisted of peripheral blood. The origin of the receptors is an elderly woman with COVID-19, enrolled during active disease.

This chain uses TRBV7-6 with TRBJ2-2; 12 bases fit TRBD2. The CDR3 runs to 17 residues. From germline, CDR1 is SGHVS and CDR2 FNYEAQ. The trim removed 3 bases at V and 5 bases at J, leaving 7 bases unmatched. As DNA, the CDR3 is TGTGCCAGCAGCTTTACCCCCGGGACTAGCGGGACCGGGGAGCTGTTTTTT. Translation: CASSFTPGTSGTGELFF.

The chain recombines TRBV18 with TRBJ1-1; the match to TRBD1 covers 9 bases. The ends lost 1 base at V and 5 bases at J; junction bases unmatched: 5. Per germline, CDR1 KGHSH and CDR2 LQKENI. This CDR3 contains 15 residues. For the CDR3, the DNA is TGTGCCAGCTCACCACTTGGGACAGGGAGTACTGAAGCTTTCTTT. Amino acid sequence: CASSPLGTGSTEAFF.

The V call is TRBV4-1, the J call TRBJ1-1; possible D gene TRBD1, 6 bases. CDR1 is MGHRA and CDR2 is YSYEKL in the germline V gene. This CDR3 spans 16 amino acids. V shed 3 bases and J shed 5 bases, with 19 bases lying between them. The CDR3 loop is CASSHALGGGGTEAFF. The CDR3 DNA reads TGCGCCAGCAGCCATGCGCTTGGGGGGGGCGGGACTGAAGCTTTCTTT.

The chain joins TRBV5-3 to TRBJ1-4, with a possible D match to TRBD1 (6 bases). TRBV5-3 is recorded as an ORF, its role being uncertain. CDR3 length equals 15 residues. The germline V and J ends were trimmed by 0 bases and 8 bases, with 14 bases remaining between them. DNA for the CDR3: TGTGCCAGAAGCTTGGGGTACAGGGACGCGGAAAAACTGTTTTTT. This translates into CARSLGYRDAEKLFF.

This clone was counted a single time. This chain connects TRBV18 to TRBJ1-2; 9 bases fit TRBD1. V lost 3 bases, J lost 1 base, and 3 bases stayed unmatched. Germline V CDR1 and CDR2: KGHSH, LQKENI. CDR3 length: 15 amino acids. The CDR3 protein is CASSPGTGYNYGYTF. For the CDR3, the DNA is TGTGCCAGCTCACCTGGGACAGGGTATAACTATGGCTACACCTTC. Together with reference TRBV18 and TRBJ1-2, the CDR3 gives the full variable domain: NAGVMQNPRHLVRRRGQEARLRCSPMKGHSHVYWYRQLPEEGLKFMVYLQKENIIDESGMPKERFSAEFPKEGPSILRIQQVVRGDSAAYFCASSPGTGYNYGYTFGSGTRLTVV.

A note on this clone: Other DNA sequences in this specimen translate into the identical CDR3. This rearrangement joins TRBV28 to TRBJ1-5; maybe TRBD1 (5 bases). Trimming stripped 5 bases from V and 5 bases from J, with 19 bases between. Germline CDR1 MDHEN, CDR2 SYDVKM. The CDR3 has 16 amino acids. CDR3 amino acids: CASSPGRRGGYQPQHF. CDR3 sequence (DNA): TGTGCCAGCAGTCCCGGTAGGCGCGGGGGATATCAGCCCCAGCATTTT.

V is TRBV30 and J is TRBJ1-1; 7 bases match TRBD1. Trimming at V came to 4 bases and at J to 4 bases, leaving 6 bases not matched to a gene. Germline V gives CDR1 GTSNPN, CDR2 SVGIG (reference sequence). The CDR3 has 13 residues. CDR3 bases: TGTGCCTGGATAAGGGGGCTGGGCACTGAAGCTTTCTTT. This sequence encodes CAWIRGLGTEAFF.

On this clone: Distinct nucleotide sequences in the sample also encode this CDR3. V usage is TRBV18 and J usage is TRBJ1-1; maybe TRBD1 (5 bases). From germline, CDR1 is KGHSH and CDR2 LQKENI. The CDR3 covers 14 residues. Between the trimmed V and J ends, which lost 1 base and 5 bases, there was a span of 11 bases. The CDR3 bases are TGTGCCAGCTCACCACAGGGCCAGGGTACTGAAGCTTTCTTT. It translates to CASSPQGQGTEAFF.

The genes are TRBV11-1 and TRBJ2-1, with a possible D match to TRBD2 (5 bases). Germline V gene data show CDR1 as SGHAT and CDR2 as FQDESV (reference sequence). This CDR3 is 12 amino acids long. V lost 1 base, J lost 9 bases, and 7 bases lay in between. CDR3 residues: CASSLEGGEQFF. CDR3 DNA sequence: TGTGCCAGCAGCTTAGAAGGAGGTGAGCAGTTCTTC.

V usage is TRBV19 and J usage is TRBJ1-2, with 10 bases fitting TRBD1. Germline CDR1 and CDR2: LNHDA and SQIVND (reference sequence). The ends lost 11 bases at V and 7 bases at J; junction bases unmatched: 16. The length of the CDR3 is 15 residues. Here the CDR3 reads CAAGETGTGVGGYTF. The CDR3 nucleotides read TGTGCCGCGGGAGAAACCGGGACAGGGGTTGGTGGCTACACCTTC.

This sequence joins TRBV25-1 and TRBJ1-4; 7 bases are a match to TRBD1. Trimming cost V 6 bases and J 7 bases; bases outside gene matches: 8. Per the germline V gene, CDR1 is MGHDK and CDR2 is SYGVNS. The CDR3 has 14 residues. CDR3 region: CASRGQAGGEKLFF. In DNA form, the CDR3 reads TGTGCCAGCAGAGGACAGGCCGGGGGTGAAAAACTGTTTTTT.

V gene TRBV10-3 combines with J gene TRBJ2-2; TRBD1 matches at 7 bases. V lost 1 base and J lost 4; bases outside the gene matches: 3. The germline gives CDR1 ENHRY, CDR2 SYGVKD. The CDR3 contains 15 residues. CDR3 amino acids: CAISEFHRGTGELFF. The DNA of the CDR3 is TGTGCCATCAGTGAGTTCCACAGGGGCACCGGGGAGCTGTTTTTT.

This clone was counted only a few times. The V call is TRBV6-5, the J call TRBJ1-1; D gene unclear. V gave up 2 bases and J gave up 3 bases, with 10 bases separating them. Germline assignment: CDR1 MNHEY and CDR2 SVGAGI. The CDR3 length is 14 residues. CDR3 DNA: TGTGCCAGCAGTTACGAGAATTCTTACACTGAAGCTTTCTTT. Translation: CASSYENSYTEAFF.

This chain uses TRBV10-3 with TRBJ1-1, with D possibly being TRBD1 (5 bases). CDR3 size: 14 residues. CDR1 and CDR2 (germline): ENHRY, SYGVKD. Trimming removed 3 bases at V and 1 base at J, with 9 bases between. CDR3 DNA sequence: TGTGCCATCAGTGATTTGGGGGGGAACACTGAAGCTTTCTTT. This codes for CAISDLGGNTEAFF.

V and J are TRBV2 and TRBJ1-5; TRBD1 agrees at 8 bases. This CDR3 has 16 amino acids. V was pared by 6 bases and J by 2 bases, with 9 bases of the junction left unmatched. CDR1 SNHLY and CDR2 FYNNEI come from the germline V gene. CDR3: CASSAGGTGGNQPQHF. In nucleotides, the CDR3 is TGTGCCAGCAGCGCAGGCGGGACAGGAGGCAATCAGCCCCAGCATTTT.

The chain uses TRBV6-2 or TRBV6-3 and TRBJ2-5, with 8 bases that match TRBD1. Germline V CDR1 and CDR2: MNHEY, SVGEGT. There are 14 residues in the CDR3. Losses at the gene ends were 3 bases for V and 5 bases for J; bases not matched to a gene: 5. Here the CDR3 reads CASSYWTGTETQYF. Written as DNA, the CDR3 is TGTGCCAGCAGTTATTGGACAGGGACGGAGACCCAGTACTTC.

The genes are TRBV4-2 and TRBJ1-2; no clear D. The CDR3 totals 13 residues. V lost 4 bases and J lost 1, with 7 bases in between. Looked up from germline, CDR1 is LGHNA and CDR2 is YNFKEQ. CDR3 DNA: TGTGCCAGCAGCCGCGGGGTTAACTATGGCTACACCTTC. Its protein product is CASSRGVNYGYTF.

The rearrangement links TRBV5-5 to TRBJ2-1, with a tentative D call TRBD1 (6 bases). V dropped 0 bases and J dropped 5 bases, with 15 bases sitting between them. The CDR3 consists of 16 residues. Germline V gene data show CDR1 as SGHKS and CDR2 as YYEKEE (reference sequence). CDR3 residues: CASSLANRVENNEQFF. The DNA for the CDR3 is TGTGCCAGCAGCTTGGCCAACAGGGTGGAAAACAATGAGCAGTTCTTC.

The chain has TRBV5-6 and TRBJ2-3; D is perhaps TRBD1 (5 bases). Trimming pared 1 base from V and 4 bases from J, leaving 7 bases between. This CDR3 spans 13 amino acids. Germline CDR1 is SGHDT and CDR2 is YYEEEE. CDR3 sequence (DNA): TGTGCCAGCAGCTTGCAGGGCCCAGATACGCAGTATTTT. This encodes CASSLQGPDTQYF.

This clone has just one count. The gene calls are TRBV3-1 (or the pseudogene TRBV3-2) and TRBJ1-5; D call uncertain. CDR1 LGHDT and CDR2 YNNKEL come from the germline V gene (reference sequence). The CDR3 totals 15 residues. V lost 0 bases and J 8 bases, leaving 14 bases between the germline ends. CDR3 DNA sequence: TGTGCCAGCAGCCAAGATCACAGTCCTGAAGAGCCCCAGCATTTT. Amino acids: CASSQDHSPEEPQHF.

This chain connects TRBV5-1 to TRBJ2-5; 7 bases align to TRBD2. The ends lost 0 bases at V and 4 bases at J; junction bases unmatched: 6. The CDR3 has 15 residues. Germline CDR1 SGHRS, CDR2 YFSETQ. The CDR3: CASSLAAGSGETQYF. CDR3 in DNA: TGCGCCAGCAGCTTGGCAGCGGGGTCAGGAGAGACCCAGTACTTC.

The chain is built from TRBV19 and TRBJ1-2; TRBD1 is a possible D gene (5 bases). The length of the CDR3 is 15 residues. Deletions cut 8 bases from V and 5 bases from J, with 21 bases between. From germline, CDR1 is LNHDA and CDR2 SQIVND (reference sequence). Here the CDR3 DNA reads TGTGCCAGTGGGCGAGGAGGGACTGAGGTTTATGGCTACACCTTC. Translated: CASGRGGTEVYGYTF.

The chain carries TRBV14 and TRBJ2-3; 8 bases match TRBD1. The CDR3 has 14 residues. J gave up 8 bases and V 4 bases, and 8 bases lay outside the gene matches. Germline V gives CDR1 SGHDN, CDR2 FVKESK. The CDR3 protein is CASSLLDRGVTQYF. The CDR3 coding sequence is TGTGCCAGCAGCCTACTTGACAGGGGAGTTACGCAGTATTTT.

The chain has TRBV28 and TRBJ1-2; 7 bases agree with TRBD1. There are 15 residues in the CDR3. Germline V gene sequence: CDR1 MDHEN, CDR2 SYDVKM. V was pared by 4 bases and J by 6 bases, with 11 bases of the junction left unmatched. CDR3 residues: CASSWLAGGRNGYTF. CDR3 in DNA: TGTGCCAGCAGTTGGCTGGCAGGGGGGCGGAATGGCTACACCTTC.